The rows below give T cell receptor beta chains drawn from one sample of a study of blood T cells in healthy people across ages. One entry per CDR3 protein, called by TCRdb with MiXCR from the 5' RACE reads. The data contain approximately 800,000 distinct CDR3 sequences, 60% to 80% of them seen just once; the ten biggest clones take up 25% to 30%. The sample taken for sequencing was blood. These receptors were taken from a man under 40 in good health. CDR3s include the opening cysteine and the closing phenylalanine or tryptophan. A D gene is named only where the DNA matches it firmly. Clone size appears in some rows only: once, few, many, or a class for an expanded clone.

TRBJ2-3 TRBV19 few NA CASRERGEGHTQYF TGTGCCAGTAGAGAGAGAGGAGAGGGACATACGCAGTATTTT
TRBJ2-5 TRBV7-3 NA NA CASSLTGTRDQETQYF TGTGCCAGCAGCTTAACGGGCACCAGGGACCAAGAGACCCAGTACTTC
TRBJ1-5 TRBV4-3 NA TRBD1 CASSQDASGGWPQHF TGCGCCAGCAGCCAGGATGCGTCAGGGGGGTGGCCCCAGCATTTT
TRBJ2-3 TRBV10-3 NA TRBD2 CAISATSGGTDTQYF TGTGCCATCAGCGCGACTAGCGGGGGCACAGATACGCAGTATTTT
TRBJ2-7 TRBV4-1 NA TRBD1 CASSQDSRGRTYEQYF TGCGCCAGCAGCCAAGATTCAAGGGGGCGCACCTACGAGCAGTACTTC
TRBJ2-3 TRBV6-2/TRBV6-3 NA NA CASSVLSRSSTDTQYF TGTGCCAGCAGTGTCTTGAGTAGATCTAGCACAGATACGCAGTATTTT
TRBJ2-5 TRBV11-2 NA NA CASSSSTFFGKETQYF TGTGCCAGCAGCTCCTCGACCTTTTTCGGGAAAGAGACCCAGTACTTC
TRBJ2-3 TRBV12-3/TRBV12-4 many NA CASSVSSTDTQYF TGTGCCAGCAGTGTTTCTAGCACAGATACGCAGTATTTT
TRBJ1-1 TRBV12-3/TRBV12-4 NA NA CASSFILTEAFF TGTGCCAGCAGTTTTATTTTGACTGAAGCTTTCTTT
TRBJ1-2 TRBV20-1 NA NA CSARRGPRELDYGYTF TGCAGTGCTCGCCGAGGACCTCGGGAGTTGGACTATGGCTACACCTTC
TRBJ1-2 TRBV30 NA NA CAYRAGSNYGYTF TGTGCCTACCGGGCGGGTTCTAACTATGGCTACACCTTC
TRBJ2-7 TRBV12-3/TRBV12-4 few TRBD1 CASSSTQGKEQYF TGTGCCAGCAGTTCGACACAGGGGAAAGAGCAGTACTTC
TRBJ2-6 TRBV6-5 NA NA CASMRASGANVLTF TGTGCCAGCATGAGGGCCTCTGGGGCCAACGTCCTGACTTTC
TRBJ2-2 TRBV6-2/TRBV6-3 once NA CASTDSGAGELFF TGTGCCAGCACCGACTCCGGGGCCGGGGAGCTGTTTTTT
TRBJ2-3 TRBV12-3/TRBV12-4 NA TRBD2 CASTPSGLGGSDTQYF TGTGCCAGCACCCCATCGGGACTAGGGGGGTCAGATACGCAGTATTTT
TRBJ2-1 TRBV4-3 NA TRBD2 CASSQDQASGAHNEQFF TGCGCCAGCAGCCAAGATCAGGCTAGCGGGGCCCACAATGAGCAGTTCTTC
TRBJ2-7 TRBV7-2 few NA CASSLTAELTYEQYF TGTGCCAGCAGCCTGACGGCAGAGCTTACCTACGAGCAGTACTTC
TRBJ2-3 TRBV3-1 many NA CASSKSGIQILTDTQYF TGTGCCAGCAGCAAAAGTGGGATACAAATCCTCACAGATACGCAGTATTTT
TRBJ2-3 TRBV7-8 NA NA CASSLASGVADTQYF TGTGCCAGCAGCTTAGCCAGTGGGGTGGCAGATACGCAGTATTTT
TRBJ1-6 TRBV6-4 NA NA CASSMVRVVYNSPLHF TGTGCCAGCAGTATGGTCCGGGTAGTGTATAATTCACCCCTCCACTTT
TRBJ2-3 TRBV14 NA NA CASSILAGTLDTQYF TGTGCCAGCAGCATACTCGCCGGGACCCTAGATACGCAGTATTTT
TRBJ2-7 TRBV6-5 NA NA CASKGVRSSYEQYF TGTGCCAGCAAAGGGGTTAGGAGCTCCTACGAGCAGTACTTC
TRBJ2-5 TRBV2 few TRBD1 CASTDGQVRVQETQYF TGTGCCAGCACCGACGGACAGGTTAGGGTCCAAGAGACCCAGTACTTC
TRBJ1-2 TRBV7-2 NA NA CASSLDLDGNYGYTF TGTGCCAGCAGCTTAGACTTGGACGGAAACTATGGCTACACCTTC
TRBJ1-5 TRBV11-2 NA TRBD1 CASSPDRGGNSNQPQHF TGTGCCAGCAGCCCCGACAGGGGGGGAAATAGCAATCAGCCCCAGCATTTT
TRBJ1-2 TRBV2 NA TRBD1 CASSYPGGGYTF TGTGCCAGCAGTTACCCAGGGGGTGGCTACACCTTC
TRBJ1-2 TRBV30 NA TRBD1 CAWRSPLTGGGYGYTF TGTGCCTGGAGAAGTCCCCTCACAGGGGGCGGCTATGGCTACACCTTC
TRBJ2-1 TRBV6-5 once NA CASSTGARNEQFF TGTGCCAGCAGTACGGGGGCCCGGAATGAGCAGTTCTTC
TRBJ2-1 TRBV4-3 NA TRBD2 CASSQDWISGGHYNEQFF TGCGCCAGCAGCCAAGATTGGATAAGCGGGGGCCATTACAATGAGCAGTTCTTC
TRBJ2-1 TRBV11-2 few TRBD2 CASSLGASGYNEQFF TGTGCCAGCAGCTTAGGGGCTAGCGGATACAATGAGCAGTTCTTC
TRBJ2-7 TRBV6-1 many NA CASSESPDISYEQYF TGTGCCAGCAGTGAATCCCCAGACATCTCCTACGAGCAGTACTTC
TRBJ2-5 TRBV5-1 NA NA CASVLWGGEETQYF TGCGCCAGCGTCTTATGGGGGGGCGAAGAGACCCAGTACTTC
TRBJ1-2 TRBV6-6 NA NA CASTLLIGSKYGYTF TGTGCCAGCACCCTGCTTATTGGGTCCAAATATGGCTACACCTTC
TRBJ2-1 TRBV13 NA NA CASSSNLNIQGEQFF TGTGCCAGCAGCTCCAACCTCAATATACAGGGTGAGCAGTTCTTC
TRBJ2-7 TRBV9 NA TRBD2 CASSVAGGRNEQYF TGTGCCAGCAGCGTAGCGGGAGGTCGGAACGAGCAGTACTTC
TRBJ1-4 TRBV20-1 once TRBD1 CSARMGQGSEKLFF TGCAGTGCTAGGATGGGACAGGGGAGCGAAAAACTGTTTTTT
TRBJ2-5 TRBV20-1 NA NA CSAREYPGGFAGTQYF TGCAGTGCTAGAGAATACCCAGGGGGGTTCGCAGGGACCCAGTACTTC
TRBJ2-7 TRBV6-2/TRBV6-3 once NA CASSYLAGYEQYF TGTGCCAGTAGTTATCTAGCTGGCTATGAGCAGTACTTC
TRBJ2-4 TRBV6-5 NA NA CASSYIRAHAMYF TGTGCCAGCAGTTACATTAGGGCCCACGCCATGTACTTC